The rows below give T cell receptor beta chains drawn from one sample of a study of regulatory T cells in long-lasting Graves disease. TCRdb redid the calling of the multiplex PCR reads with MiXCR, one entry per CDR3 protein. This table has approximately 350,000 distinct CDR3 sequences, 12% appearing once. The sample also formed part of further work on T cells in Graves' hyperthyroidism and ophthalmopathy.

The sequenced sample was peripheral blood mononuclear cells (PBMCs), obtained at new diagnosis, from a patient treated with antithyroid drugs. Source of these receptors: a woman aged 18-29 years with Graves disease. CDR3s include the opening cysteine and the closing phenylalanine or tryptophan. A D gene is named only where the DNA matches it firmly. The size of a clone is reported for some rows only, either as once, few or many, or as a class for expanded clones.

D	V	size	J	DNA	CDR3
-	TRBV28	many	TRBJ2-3	TGTGCCAGCACCAGCACAGATACGCAGTATTTT	CASTSTDTQYF
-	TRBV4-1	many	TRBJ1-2	TGCGCCAGCAGCCAGCAAGATGCATATGGCTACACCTTC	CASSQQDAYGYTF
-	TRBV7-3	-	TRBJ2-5	TGTGCCAGCAGCTTAAGTTTATCGGCGGAAGAGACCCAGTACTTC	CASSLSLSAEETQYF
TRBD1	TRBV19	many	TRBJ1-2	TGTGCCAGTGGGCCCTTGGACAGGGGGGCATCTAACTATGGCTACACCTTC	CASGPLDRGASNYGYTF
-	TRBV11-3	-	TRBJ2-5	TGTGCCAGCAGCCCCTACAGGGCATTCGAGACCCAGTACTTC	CASSPYRAFETQYF
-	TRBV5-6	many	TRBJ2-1	TGTGCCAGCAGCTTGGTAGACAATGAGCAGTTCTTC	CASSLVDNEQFF
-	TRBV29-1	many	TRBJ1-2	TGCAGCGTTGAAGCACCGGGACGGCTCCCTTATGGCTACACCTTC	CSVEAPGRLPYGYTF
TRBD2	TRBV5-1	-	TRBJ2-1	TGCGCCAGCAGACAGACTAGCGGCTACAATGAGCAGTTCTTC	CASRQTSGYNEQFF
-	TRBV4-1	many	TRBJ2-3	TGCGCCAGCAGCCTTGGGGGACGGGGGAGCACAGATACGCAGTATTTT	CASSLGGRGSTDTQYF
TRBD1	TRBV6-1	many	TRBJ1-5	TGTGCCAGCAGAAGACAGGGGGCCGGGAATCAGCCCCAGCATTTT	CASRRQGAGNQPQHF
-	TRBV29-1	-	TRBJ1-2	TGCAGCGTTGTGACCCACCAGAAAGTTAACTATGGCTACACCTTC	CSVVTHQKVNYGYTF
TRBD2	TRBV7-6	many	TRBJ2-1	TGTGCCAGCAGCTTAGTAATCGGCGGGAGCTCCTACAATGAGCAGTTCTTC	CASSLVIGGSSYNEQFF
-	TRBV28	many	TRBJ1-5	TGTGCCAGCAGTTTATATGGTGTTCAGGTACGCTATAGCAATCAGCCCCAGCATTTT	CASSLYGVQVRYSNQPQHF
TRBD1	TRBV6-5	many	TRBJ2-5	TGTGCCAGCAGTTACTACAGGGGGGCAGAGACCCAGTACTTC	CASSYYRGAETQYF
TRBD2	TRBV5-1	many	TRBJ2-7	TGCGCCAGCAGTAAGAGCGGGGGGAGCTCCTACGAGCAGTACTTC	CASSKSGGSSYEQYF
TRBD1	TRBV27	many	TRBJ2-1	TGTGCCAGCAGTCGACAGGGGGGTCGCTCCTACAATGAGCAGTTCTTC	CASSRQGGRSYNEQFF
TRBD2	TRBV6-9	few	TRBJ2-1	TGTGCCAGCAGTTACCGGGGACTATTTAATGAGCAGTTCTTC	CASSYRGLFNEQFF
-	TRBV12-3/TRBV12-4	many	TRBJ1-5	TGTGCCAGCAGGACAACAGGGTTACAGCCCCAGCATTTT	CASRTTGLQPQHF
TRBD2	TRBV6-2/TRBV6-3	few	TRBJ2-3	TGTGCCAGCAGCGCCCAGCTAGCGGGAGGATGGGATACGCAGTATTTT	CASSAQLAGGWDTQYF
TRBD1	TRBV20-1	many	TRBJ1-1	TGCAGTGCTAGAGCAATGGGACAGGACACTGAAGCTTTCTTT	CSARAMGQDTEAFF
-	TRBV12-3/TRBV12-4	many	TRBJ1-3	TGTGCCAGCAGTCCCTCGGGGGGGCGCGGAAACACCATATATTTT	CASSPSGGRGNTIYF
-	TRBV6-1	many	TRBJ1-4	TGTGCCAGCAGACACGACAGGAAAAATGAAAAACTGTTTTTT	CASRHDRKNEKLFF
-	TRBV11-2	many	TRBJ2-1	TGTGCCAGCAGTAGTCGCGGCTCCTACAATGAGCAGTTCTTC	CASSSRGSYNEQFF
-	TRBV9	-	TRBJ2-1	TGTGCCAGCAGCGTAGGATCGGGAGAATACAATGAGCAGTTCTTC	CASSVGSGEYNEQFF
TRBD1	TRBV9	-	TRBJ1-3	TGTGCCAGCAGCGCTCGGGACAGGGGGCACCTCTCTGGAAACACCATATATTTT	CASSARDRGHLSGNTIYF
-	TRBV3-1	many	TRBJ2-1	TGTGCCAGCAGCCCACCGGGACCGAGCCTCGATGAGCAGTTCTTC	CASSPPGPSLDEQFF
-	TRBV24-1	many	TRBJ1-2	TGTGCCACCAGTGATCCGGGCGATGGCTACACCTTC	CATSDPGDGYTF
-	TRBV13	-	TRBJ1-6	TGTGCCAGCAGGTGGGGGAGCTCCTATAATTCACCCCTCCACTTT	CASRWGSSYNSPLHF
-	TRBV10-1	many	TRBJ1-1	TGCGCCAGCAGTGGGGGGCCCAAATTAGAAGCTTTCTTT	CASSGGPKLEAFF
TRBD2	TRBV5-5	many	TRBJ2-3	TGTGCCAGCAGCTTGATTTCGGGGGGAGATACGCAGTATTTT	CASSLISGGDTQYF